A selection of T cell receptor beta chains follows, all from one sample in a study of T cell responses to AZD1222 COVID-19 vaccine. Only in-frame clones appear in the TCRdb table, and some are missing; sequencing was by immunoSEQ multiplex PCR. The sample includes some 180,000 clones, more than 80% of them seen just once. Sequenced here: peripheral blood, sampled on day 0 of AZD1222 vaccination. The receptors were gathered from an adult in good health. CDR3s include the opening cysteine and the closing phenylalanine or tryptophan.

J | V | CDR3
TRBJ2-1 | TRBV5-1 | CASSLASGRGSYNEQFF
TRBJ2-6 | TRBV19 | CASGRGDSGANVLTF
TRBJ1-5 | TRBV6-2/TRBV6-3 | CASSTRQGFGPQHF
TRBJ1-3 | TRBV5-1 | CASSLKGGSGNTIYF
TRBJ2-7 | TRBV9 | CASSPEGGRANEQYF
TRBJ2-1 | TRBV19 | CASSPGLPHRSSYNEQFF
TRBJ1-6 | TRBV6-5 | CASSYRGGAGSPLHF
TRBJ1-4 | TRBV28 | CAIRGATNEKLFF
TRBJ1-3 | TRBV3-1/TRBV3-2 | CASSQTGNTIYF
TRBJ2-2 | TRBV28 | CASSLAGTPNTGELFF
TRBJ2-3 | TRBV4-1 | CASSQGDSGGDTQYF
TRBJ2-1 | TRBV6-2/TRBV6-3 | CASSSTGGNFLYNEQFF
TRBJ1-3 | TRBV19 | CASSILLGSQPGNTIYF
TRBJ2-1 | TRBV19 | CASTRPGLYNEQFF
TRBJ2-2 | TRBV4-2 | CASRPGHNTGELFF
TRBJ1-6 | TRBV30 | CAWRRTAAQNSPLHF
TRBJ1-5 | TRBV5-4 | CASRPGDRNSNQPQHF
TRBJ1-1 | TRBV6-5 | CASSYWGGTEAFF
TRBJ2-6 | TRBV5-6 | CASSLPAGGMGANVLTF
TRBJ1-5 | TRBV6-6 | CASSYEQGYSNQPQHF
TRBJ1-2 | TRBV7-9 | CASSPRGQYGYTF
TRBJ1-3 | TRBV12-3/TRBV12-4 | CASSETGRNTIYF
TRBJ1-5 | TRBV5-5 | CASSFGGGYSNQPQHF
TRBJ2-1 | TRBV5-1 | CASSRRQRGADSYNEQFF
TRBJ2-7 | TRBV10-3 | CAISGQGVPYEQYF
TRBJ2-3 | TRBV3-1/TRBV3-2 | CASSRQGRENTQYF
TRBJ1-5 | TRBV6-5 | CASSLEQGTAQHF
TRBJ2-1 | TRBV6-2/TRBV6-3 | CASSYSTNPQFF
TRBJ1-2 | TRBV9 | CASSAGQGLHGYTF
TRBJ2-7 | TRBV5-1 | CASSLAGQGAGEQYF
TRBJ2-7 | TRBV5-1 | CASSFSGSSATETYEQYF
TRBJ1-3 | TRBV5-4 | CASSTGDSGNTIYF
TRBJ2-7 | TRBV30 | CAWSVARGAFRYEQYF
TRBJ2-7 | TRBV19 | CASSFGVLYEQYF
TRBJ1-1 | TRBV10-3 | CAISDGDRNYLNTEAFF
TRBJ2-1 | TRBV10-2 | CASYLAGAGGFF
TRBJ1-2 | TRBV28 | CASQGINYGYTF
TRBJ2-3 | TRBV28 | CASRARGLTDTQYF
TRBJ1-2 | TRBV3-1/TRBV3-2 | CASSQGNRGNYGYTF
TRBJ1-5 | TRBV19 | CASSIDGGQPQHF
TRBJ2-7 | TRBV5-1 | CASSLNLGGMGSYEQYF